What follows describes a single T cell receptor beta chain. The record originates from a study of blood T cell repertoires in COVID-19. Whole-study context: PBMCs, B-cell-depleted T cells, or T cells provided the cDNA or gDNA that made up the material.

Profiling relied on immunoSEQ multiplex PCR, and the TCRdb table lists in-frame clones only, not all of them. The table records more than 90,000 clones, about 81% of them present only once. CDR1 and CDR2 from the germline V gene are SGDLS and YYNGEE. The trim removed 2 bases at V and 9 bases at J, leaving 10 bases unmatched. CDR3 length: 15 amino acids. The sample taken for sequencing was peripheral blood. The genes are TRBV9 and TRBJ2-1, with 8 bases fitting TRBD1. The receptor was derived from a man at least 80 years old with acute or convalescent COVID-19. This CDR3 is CASSVMIRQGSEQFF. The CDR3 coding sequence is TGTGCCAGCAGCGTTATGATTCGACAGGGGAGTGAGCAGTTCTTC.